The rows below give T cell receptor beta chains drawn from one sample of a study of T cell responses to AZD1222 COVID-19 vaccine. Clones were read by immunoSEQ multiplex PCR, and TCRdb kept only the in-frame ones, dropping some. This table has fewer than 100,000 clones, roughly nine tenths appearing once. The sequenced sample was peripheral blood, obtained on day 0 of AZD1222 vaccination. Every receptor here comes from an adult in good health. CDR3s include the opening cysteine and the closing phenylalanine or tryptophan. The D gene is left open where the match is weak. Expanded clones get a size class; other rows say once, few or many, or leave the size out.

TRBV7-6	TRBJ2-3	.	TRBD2	CASSSPGTSGGADTQYF	TGTGCCAGCAGCTCGCCCGGGACTAGCGGGGGGGCAGATACGCAGTATTTT
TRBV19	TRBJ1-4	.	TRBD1	CASPPGRGLEKLFF	TGTGCCAGTCCTCCGGGGAGGGGGCTTGAAAAACTGTTTTTT
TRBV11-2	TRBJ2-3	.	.	CASSNPTDTQYF	TGTGCCAGCAGCAACCCCACAGATACGCAGTATTTT
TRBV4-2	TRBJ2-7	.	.	CASSQDAGRGGYEQYF	TGTGCCAGCAGCCAAGACGCGGGTAGGGGGGGCTACGAGCAGTACTTC
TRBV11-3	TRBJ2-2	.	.	CASSLDRLGQKNTGELFF	TGTGCCAGCAGCTTAGATCGCCTGGGACAAAAGAACACCGGGGAGCTGTTTTTT
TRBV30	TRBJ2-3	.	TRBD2	CAWCSGRGDTQYF	TGTGCCTGGTGTAGCGGGAGGGGTGATACGCAGTATTTT
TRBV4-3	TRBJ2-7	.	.	CASSQVPTGPYEQYF	TGCGCCAGCAGCCAAGTACCAACAGGACCATACGAGCAGTACTTC
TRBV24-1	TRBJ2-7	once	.	CATSVLGYEQYF	TGTGCCACCAGTGTTCTTGGGTACGAGCAGTACTTC
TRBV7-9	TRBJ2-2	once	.	CASSLAFGELFF	TGTGCCAGCAGCTTAGCATTCGGGGAGCTGTTTTTT
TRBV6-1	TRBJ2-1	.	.	CASSERGTYNEQFF	TGTGCCAGCAGTGAGCGGGGTACGTACAATGAGCAGTTCTTC
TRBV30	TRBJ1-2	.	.	CAWSRPREGYGYTF	TGTGCCTGGAGTCGGCCCAGGGAGGGCTATGGCTACACCTTC
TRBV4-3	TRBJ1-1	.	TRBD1	CASSQEHRGLSEAFF	TGCGCCAGCAGCCAAGAGCACAGGGGGCTGTCTGAAGCTTTCTTT
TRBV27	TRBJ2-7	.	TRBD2	CASSLLGTSGIAYEQYF	TGTGCCAGCAGTTTACTCGGGACTAGCGGGATTGCCTACGAGCAGTACTTC
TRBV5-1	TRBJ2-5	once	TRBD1	CASSSTGGWETQYF	TGCGCCAGCAGCTCGACAGGGGGCTGGGAGACCCAGTACTTC
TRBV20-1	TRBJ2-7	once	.	CSAPGVTEQYF	TGCAGTGCCCCGGGGGTTACCGAGCAGTACTTC
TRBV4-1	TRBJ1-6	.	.	CASSQVAGSGSYNSPLHF	TGCGCCAGCAGCCAAGTGGCGGGAAGTGGGTCCTATAATTCACCCCTCCACTTT
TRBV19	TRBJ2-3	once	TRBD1	CASSTRGQASPDTQYF	TGTGCCAGTAGCACGAGGGGGCAGGCTTCACCAGATACGCAGTATTTT
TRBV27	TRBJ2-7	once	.	CASSSYSGLDSYEQYF	TGTGCCAGCAGTTCCTACTCAGGGTTGGACTCCTACGAGCAGTACTTC
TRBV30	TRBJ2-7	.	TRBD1	CAWSVQGGAGYF	TGTGCCTGGAGTGTACAAGGGGGCGCAGGCTACTTC
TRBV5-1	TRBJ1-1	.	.	CASSFRTTGSNTEAFF	TGCGCCAGCAGCTTTAGAACGACAGGATCGAACACTGAAGCTTTCTTT
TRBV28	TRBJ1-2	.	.	CATGVQTGYTF	TGTGCCACGGGTGTACAAACTGGCTACACCTTC
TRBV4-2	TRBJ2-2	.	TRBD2	CASSQSPGLADTGELFF	TGTGCCAGCAGCCAGTCGCCGGGACTAGCGGACACCGGGGAGCTGTTTTTT
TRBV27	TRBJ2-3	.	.	CASTRTIGTGITDTQYF	TGTGCCAGCACCCGGACCATAGGTACAGGGATTACAGATACGCAGTATTTT
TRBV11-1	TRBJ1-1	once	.	CASRQSGEAFF	TGTGCCAGCAGGCAAAGCGGAGAAGCTTTCTTT
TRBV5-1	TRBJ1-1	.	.	CASSLKGRDTEAFF	TGCGCCAGCAGCTTAAAAGGTCGGGACACTGAAGCTTTCTTT
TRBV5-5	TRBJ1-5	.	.	CASSLNSQEQSSQHF	TGTGCCAGCAGCTTGAACAGTCAGGAGCAATCTTCCCAGCATTTT
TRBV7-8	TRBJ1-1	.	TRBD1	CASSIGTATKEAFF	TGTGCCAGCAGCATTGGGACAGCCACTAAGGAAGCTTTCTTT